The rows below give T cell receptor beta chains drawn from one sample of a study of cytomegalovirus exposure and HLA in healthy donors. TCRdb's copy holds only in-frame clones and misses some; the assay was immunoSEQ multiplex PCR. The repertoire holds approximately 100,000 clones, with 70% as singletons. The source material was PBMCs. The receptors here all came from a man aged 35 to 55 in good health and CMV-seropositive. Each CDR3 is given with its conserved first and last residue. D genes are given only for firm matches. Some rows mark clone size as missing; the rest say once, few, many or name a class of expanded clone.

CDR3nt	CDR3aa	abundance	d_gene	v_gene	j_gene
TGCGCCAGCAGCTTTATAGCGGGAGCCGGAAATGAGCAGTTCTTC	CASSFIAGAGNEQFF	-	TRBD2	TRBV5-1	TRBJ2-1
TGTTCCAGCAGCCCAAGCCCGGGGGTCTACAATGAGCAGTTCTTC	CSSSPSPGVYNEQFF	-	-	TRBV7-9	TRBJ2-1
TGTGCCAGCAGCCAAGACGTCGCCAGCGGCCAAGAGACCCAGTACTTC	CASSQDVASGQETQYF	-	-	TRBV4-2	TRBJ2-5
TGTGCCAGCAGTTACTCCGGGACAGGGGGCGATCCCCTCCACTTT	CASSYSGTGGDPLHF	-	TRBD1	TRBV6-5	TRBJ1-6
TGTGCCATCAGTGGAGCAGGGCTGGATCAGCCCCAGCATTTT	CAISGAGLDQPQHF	-	-	TRBV10-3	TRBJ1-5
TGCGCCAGCAGCCAAGACCCGTGGGGGGTAACTAATGAAAAACTGTTTTTT	CASSQDPWGVTNEKLFF	-	-	TRBV4-3	TRBJ1-4
TGCAGCGTTGAGGGTCCGGGGGGCGAAGATACGCAGTATTTT	CSVEGPGGEDTQYF	-	-	TRBV29-1	TRBJ2-3
TGTGCCAGCAGCCCCCTCTCCCCGCTCGGAGAGACCCAGTACTTC	CASSPLSPLGETQYF	-	-	TRBV4-2	TRBJ2-5
TGTGCCAGCAGTTTTATAGCGGGAGGGCGTGAGCAGTACTTC	CASSFIAGGREQYF	once	TRBD2	TRBV28	TRBJ2-7
TGTGCCAGCAGTTTATCCATCAATGAGCAGTTCTTC	CASSLSINEQFF	-	-	TRBV28	TRBJ2-1
TGCGCCAGCAGCCAAGGGCTAGCGGACTCCTACGAGCAGTACTTC	CASSQGLADSYEQYF	-	TRBD2	TRBV4-3	TRBJ2-7
TGCGCCAGCAGTCAATCGAGACAGGCCTACTCTGGGGCCAACGTCCTGACTTTC	CASSQSRQAYSGANVLTF	once	-	TRBV23-1	TRBJ2-6
TGTGCCAGCAGCCCAAACCTTGACAGCCAAAGGGCTGAAGCTTTCTTT	CASSPNLDSQRAEAFF	-	-	TRBV7-6	TRBJ1-1
TGTGCCAGCAGTCTTGACAGGAGCACTGAAGCTTTCTTT	CASSLDRSTEAFF	-	-	TRBV27	TRBJ1-1
TGTGCCAGCAGCTTAGGGGGCTCGAAGCATCAGCCCCAGCATTTT	CASSLGGSKHQPQHF	-	TRBD1	TRBV5-4	TRBJ1-5
TGTGCCATCAGTGAGACCTTACAACGTTCCTATGGCTACACCTTC	CAISETLQRSYGYTF	-	-	TRBV10-3	TRBJ1-2
TGTGCCAGCAGTTTAAGGACAGGGGTGCGGACCGGGGAGCTGTTTTTT	CASSLRTGVRTGELFF	-	TRBD1	TRBV27	TRBJ2-2
TGTGCCAGCAGTTTATTGGGCCCGGGGGTCAATCAGCCCCAGCATTTT	CASSLLGPGVNQPQHF	-	-	TRBV28	TRBJ1-5
TGTGCCAGCAACTTAAAGGGGGCTAACGAGCAGTACTTC	CASNLKGANEQYF	-	TRBD1	TRBV6-5	TRBJ2-7
TGTGCCTCTCCCGGGGTCTATGGCTACACCTTC	CASPGVYGYTF	-	-	TRBV30	TRBJ1-2
TGCGCCAGCAGCTTGGAGCGGGAGGATGAGCAGTTCTTC	CASSLEREDEQFF	-	TRBD2	TRBV5-1	TRBJ2-1
TGTGCCAGTAGTGGGACTAGCGGGAGCTATGAGCAGTTCTTC	CASSGTSGSYEQFF	few	TRBD2	TRBV19	TRBJ2-1
TGTGCCAGCAGCTCCTTCGAGGGCTCTGGGGCCAACGTCCTGACTTTC	CASSSFEGSGANVLTF	-	-	TRBV13	TRBJ2-6
TGCAGCGTTAGAAGGGGGCCTAACTATGGCTACACCTTC	CSVRRGPNYGYTF	-	TRBD1	TRBV29-1	TRBJ1-2
TGCGCCAGCACCTACAGTACGGTCACATCTTATGGCTACACCTTC	CASTYSTVTSYGYTF	-	-	TRBV4-1	TRBJ1-2
TGTGCCAGCAGTTCGGGGACTAGCGGACCTAATGAGCAGTTCTTC	CASSSGTSGPNEQFF	-	TRBD2	TRBV27	TRBJ2-1
TGTGCCAGTTCTCGAGAGTCGGCAGGTATTTATGGCTACACCTTC	CASSRESAGIYGYTF	-	-	TRBV19	TRBJ1-2
TGTGCCAGCAGTTTTCCCAAAACAGGGACGAGCGGGGCTAGCACAGATACGCAGTATTTT	CASSFPKTGTSGASTDTQYF	-	-	TRBV28	TRBJ2-3
TGTGCCAGCAGCCCCAACAGTGGGGCGAACTATGGCTACACCTTC	CASSPNSGANYGYTF	-	-	TRBV7-9	TRBJ1-2
TGCGCCAGCAGCTTCGGGACAGGGGGGGAGACCCAGTACTTC	CASSFGTGGETQYF	few	TRBD1	TRBV5-1	TRBJ2-5
TGTGCCAGCAGAGAGGGTTTGGATGGCTACACCTTC	CASREGLDGYTF	few	-	TRBV6-6	TRBJ1-2
TGTGCCAGCAGCTTAACGGGGGGGATAACAACTGAAGCTTTCTTT	CASSLTGGITTEAFF	once	-	TRBV7-9	TRBJ1-1
TGTGCCAGCAGTTTATCGGGGGGGAATCAGCCCCAGCATTTT	CASSLSGGNQPQHF	-	-	TRBV27	TRBJ1-5
TGTGCCAGCAGTTTAAGACAGGGGGCCTACGAGCAGTACTTC	CASSLRQGAYEQYF	-	TRBD1	TRBV28	TRBJ2-7
TGTGCCAGCAGCGGGCGGGACGCCTCAAGGGGAGAGACCCAGTACTTC	CASSGRDASRGETQYF	-	-	TRBV9	TRBJ2-5
TGTGCCTGGAGTGTTGCTAGCGGGAGGCCTTTGGGCACAGATACGCAGTATTTT	CAWSVASGRPLGTDTQYF	-	TRBD2	TRBV30	TRBJ2-3
TGCGCCAGCAGCCAACGGGGAGGGGACCAAGAGACCCAGTACTTC	CASSQRGGDQETQYF	few	TRBD2	TRBV4-1	TRBJ2-5
TGTGCCAGCAGTGACAGGACAGGTTCGTACCAAGAGACCCAGTACTTC	CASSDRTGSYQETQYF	once	TRBD1	TRBV28	TRBJ2-5
TGTGCCAGCAGCCAAGAGGGGCCCAGGGTCAGTTACAATGAGCAGTTCTTC	CASSQEGPRVSYNEQFF	-	-	TRBV4-2	TRBJ2-1
TGTGCCACCAGCCGGGAGGGGGGTTATTCTCAGCCCCAGCATTTT	CATSREGGYSQPQHF	-	-	TRBV15	TRBJ1-5
TGTGCCAGCAGGCCCGGGACAGGGAATTCCGGGGAGCTGTTTTTT	CASRPGTGNSGELFF	once	TRBD1	TRBV6-6	TRBJ2-2
TGTGCCAGCAGGTTGACAGTTAGCAATCAGCCCCAGCATTTT	CASRLTVSNQPQHF	-	-	TRBV28	TRBJ1-5
TGTGCCAGCAGTTTACCTTTAACCGGGGAGCTGTTTTTT	CASSLPLTGELFF	-	-	TRBV27	TRBJ2-2
TGTGCCAGCAGTAACGGGGGATACGAGCAGTACTTC	CASSNGGYEQYF	-	-	TRBV6-5	TRBJ2-7
TGTGCCAGCAGCTCGCGGGACAGGGGCAACGAGCAGTACTTC	CASSSRDRGNEQYF	-	TRBD1	TRBV7-8	TRBJ2-7
TGTGCCAGCAGTTTTAAGCAGGGCTTCACTGAAGCTTTCTTT	CASSFKQGFTEAFF	few	-	TRBV28	TRBJ1-1
TGTGCCAGCAGCACATGGGACAGGGGACCTTCCATTAACTATGGCTACACCTTC	CASSTWDRGPSINYGYTF	-	TRBD1	TRBV7-9	TRBJ1-2
TGTGCCAGCAGTTACAACCGGGGGGATGGCTACACCTTC	CASSYNRGDGYTF	-	-	TRBV6-5	TRBJ1-2
TGTGCCAGCAGCTTGTCGTTAAGGGGTCTACAATCAGGCTACACCTTC	CASSLSLRGLQSGYTF	-	-	TRBV5-5	TRBJ1-2
TGTGCCAGTACGACAGGGATTGAGGCTGAAAAACTGTTTTTT	CASTTGIEAEKLFF	-	TRBD1	TRBV27	TRBJ1-4
TGTGCCAGCAGCCTGGAGGACGTTCGGGGGGCCTATGGCTACACCTTC	CASSLEDVRGAYGYTF	-	-	TRBV5-4	TRBJ1-2
TGTGCCAGCAGCGACAGGGCGAACACTGAAGCTTTCTTT	CASSDRANTEAFF	-	TRBD1	TRBV6-6	TRBJ1-1
TGTGCCAGAAGCTCCCCGGTTCAGGAGGTCGCTGAAGCTTTCTTT	CARSSPVQEVAEAFF	-	-	TRBV5-3	TRBJ1-1
TGTGCCACCAGCAGAGAAAGCGGGAACACTGAAGCTTTCTTT	CATSRESGNTEAFF	-	-	TRBV15	TRBJ1-1
TGTGCCACCAGCAGAGATACACGCGCGGATAGCTCCTACAATGAGCAGTTCTTC	CATSRDTRADSSYNEQFF	-	-	TRBV15	TRBJ2-1
TGCGCCAGCAGCACCACCGGGACAGGGTTCGAGCAGTACTTC	CASSTTGTGFEQYF	medium-sized	TRBD1	TRBV5-1	TRBJ2-7